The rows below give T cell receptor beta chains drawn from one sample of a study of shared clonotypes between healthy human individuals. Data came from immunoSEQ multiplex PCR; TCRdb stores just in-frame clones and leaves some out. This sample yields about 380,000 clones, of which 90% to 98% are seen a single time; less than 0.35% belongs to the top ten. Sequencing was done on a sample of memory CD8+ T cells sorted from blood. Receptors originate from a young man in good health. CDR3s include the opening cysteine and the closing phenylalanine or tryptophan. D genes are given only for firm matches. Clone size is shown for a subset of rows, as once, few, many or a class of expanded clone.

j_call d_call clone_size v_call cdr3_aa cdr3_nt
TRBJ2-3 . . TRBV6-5 CASSYSRRAADTQYF TGTGCCAGCAGTTACTCACGGAGGGCCGCAGATACGCAGTATTTT
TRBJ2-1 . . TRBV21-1 CASSKLSGSYNEQFF TGTGCCAGCAGCAAACTAAGCGGCTCCTACAATGAGCAGTTCTTC
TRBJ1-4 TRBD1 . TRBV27 CASSPLTTGPTNEKLFF TGTGCCAGCAGTCCCCTAACGACAGGGCCAACTAATGAAAAACTGTTTTTT
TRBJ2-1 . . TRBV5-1 CASSIDFGTYNEQFF TGCGCCAGCAGCATAGACTTTGGGACCTACAATGAGCAGTTCTTC
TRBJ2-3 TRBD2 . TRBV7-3 CASSVTAGPTDTQYF TGTGCCAGCAGCGTTACAGCGGGGCCCACAGATACGCAGTATTTT
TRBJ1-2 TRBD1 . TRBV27 CASSVMTGGSSSGYTF TGTGCCAGCAGTGTAATGACAGGGGGCTCTTCTAGTGGCTACACCTTC
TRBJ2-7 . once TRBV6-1 CASSLAKVYYEQYF TGTGCCAGCAGCCTAGCGAAGGTATACTACGAGCAGTACTTC
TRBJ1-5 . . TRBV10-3 CAIMAFLQHF TGTGCCATCATGGCCTTCCTCCAGCATTTT
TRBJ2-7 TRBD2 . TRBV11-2 CASSLDLLAGLSEQYF TGTGCCAGCAGCTTAGATCTGCTAGCGGGGCTATCCGAGCAGTACTTC
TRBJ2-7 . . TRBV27 CATSFLPGGEQYF TGTGCCACTTCATTCCTCCCCGGGGGCGAGCAGTACTTC
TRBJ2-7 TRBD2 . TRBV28 CASSLRKSGRAYEQYF TGTGCCAGCAGTTTAAGGAAAAGCGGGAGGGCCTACGAGCAGTACTTC
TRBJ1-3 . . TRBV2 CASSRGSGNTIYF TGTGCCAGCAGCAGGGGCTCTGGAAACACCATATATTTT
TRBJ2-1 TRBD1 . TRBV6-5 CASSYGTGGSEQFF TGTGCCAGCAGTTACGGGACAGGGGGCAGTGAGCAGTTCTTC
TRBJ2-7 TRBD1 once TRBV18 CASSTQGAAGYEQYF TGTGCCAGCTCAACTCAGGGGGCGGCTGGTTACGAGCAGTACTTC
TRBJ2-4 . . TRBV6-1 CASSDRLGGQYF TGTGCCAGCAGTGATCGGTTAGGTGGGCAGTACTTC
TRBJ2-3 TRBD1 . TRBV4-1 CASSQGTGGSDTQYF TGCGCCAGCAGCCAAGGGACAGGGGGTTCAGATACGCAGTATTTT